This is a list of T cell receptor beta chains from one sample in a study of blood T cells in healthy people across ages. One entry per CDR3 protein results from TCRdb running MiXCR on the 5' RACE reads. The data hold about 1.4 million distinct CDR3 sequences, with approximately 59% observed a single time. Sequenced: blood. All receptors derive from a man in his late teens or twenties in good health. CDR3s include the opening cysteine and the closing phenylalanine or tryptophan. D genes are given only for firm matches. Size tells how often a clone was seen (once, few, many) or the class of an expanded clone, and some rows leave it out.

V gene	clone size	D gene	J gene	CDR3 DNA	CDR3 protein
TRBV11-2	-	-	TRBJ2-1	TGTGCCAGCAGCACCAGCGGGTTCTACAATGAGCAGTTCTTC	CASSTSGFYNEQFF
TRBV20-1	-	-	TRBJ2-7	TGCAGTGCTCCCCGATCGGGCCTGTCCTACAATGAGCAGTACTTC	CSAPRSGLSYNEQYF
TRBV7-2	few	-	TRBJ2-1	TGTGCCAGCAGCGGGCGGGACGCGGGGACTTACTTGGCCAATGAGCAGTTCTTC	CASSGRDAGTYLANEQFF
TRBV27	-	-	TRBJ1-1	TGTGCCAGCAGTTTGTCTGGGATCACTGAAGCTTTCTTT	CASSLSGITEAFF
TRBV6-1	-	-	TRBJ2-4	TGTGCCAGCAGTGAAAGTTTGGACATTCAGTACTTC	CASSESLDIQYF
TRBV29-1	few	-	TRBJ1-2	TGCAGCGTCACGAACCTGACAATCTATGGCTACACCTTC	CSVTNLTIYGYTF
TRBV29-1	-	-	TRBJ2-5	TGCAGCGTTGAAGGGGCAGGGGATGAGCAGTACTTC	CSVEGAGDEQYF
TRBV3-1	few	-	TRBJ2-7	TGTGCCAGCAGCCAACGATCCCTAGCCACCTCCTACGAGCAGTACTTC	CASSQRSLATSYEQYF
TRBV28	-	TRBD2	TRBJ2-2	TGTGCCAGCCGGTTCTCGGGGACTAGAGGGGGGGAGCTGTTTTTT	CASRFSGTRGGELFF
TRBV20-1	-	-	TRBJ2-5	TGCAGTGCTAAAAGGGTTCGGGAGACCCAGTACTTC	CSAKRVRETQYF
TRBV6-6	few	TRBD1	TRBJ1-2	TGTGCCAGCAGGGTGGACAGGGGGGGATTCGGCTACACCTTC	CASRVDRGGFGYTF
TRBV7-9	-	-	TRBJ1-1	TGTGCCAGCAGCTTAGCCCCGGGAGAGGGGGGACATGCTTTCTTT	CASSLAPGEGGHAFF
TRBV10-3	-	-	TRBJ1-1	TGTGCCATCAGTCAGGGGAATGAAGCTTTCTTT	CAISQGNEAFF
TRBV20-1	once	TRBD1	TRBJ2-7	TGCAGTGCTGCAACGGACAGGGGGCTCTACGAGCAGTACTTC	CSAATDRGLYEQYF
TRBV7-9	-	-	TRBJ1-4	TGTGCCAGCAGCGTCGGGAGATCTAATGAAAAACTGTTTTTT	CASSVGRSNEKLFF
TRBV25-1	-	-	TRBJ1-2	TGTGCCAGCATGTCCCAGGGGTATGGCCACACCTTC	CASMSQGYGHTF
TRBV7-8	once	-	TRBJ2-7	TGTGCCAGCAGACCCGACAGAGGTGCGACCTACGAGCAGTACTTC	CASRPDRGATYEQYF